This T cell receptor (beta chain) was obtained from a study of blood T cell repertoires in COVID-19. The ends lost 4 bases at V and 1 base at J; junction bases unmatched: 6. This CDR3 contains 15 residues. The V gene's germline CDR1 is SGHNT and CDR2 YYREEE (reference sequence). The protocol was immunoSEQ multiplex PCR, while the TCRdb copy is restricted to in-frame clones and leaves out a portion. The sample lists 250,000 to 350,000 clones; 80% to 90% were seen once. Sequenced sample: peripheral blood. J is TRBJ2-3 and V is TRBV5-4; 7 nucleotides line up with TRBD2. The TCR originated in a woman between 25 and 40 years old with active or convalescent COVID-19. This CDR3 reads CASSPTSDRTDTQYF. Here the CDR3 DNA reads TGTGCCAGCAGCCCTACTAGCGACCGCACAGATACGCAGTATTTT.